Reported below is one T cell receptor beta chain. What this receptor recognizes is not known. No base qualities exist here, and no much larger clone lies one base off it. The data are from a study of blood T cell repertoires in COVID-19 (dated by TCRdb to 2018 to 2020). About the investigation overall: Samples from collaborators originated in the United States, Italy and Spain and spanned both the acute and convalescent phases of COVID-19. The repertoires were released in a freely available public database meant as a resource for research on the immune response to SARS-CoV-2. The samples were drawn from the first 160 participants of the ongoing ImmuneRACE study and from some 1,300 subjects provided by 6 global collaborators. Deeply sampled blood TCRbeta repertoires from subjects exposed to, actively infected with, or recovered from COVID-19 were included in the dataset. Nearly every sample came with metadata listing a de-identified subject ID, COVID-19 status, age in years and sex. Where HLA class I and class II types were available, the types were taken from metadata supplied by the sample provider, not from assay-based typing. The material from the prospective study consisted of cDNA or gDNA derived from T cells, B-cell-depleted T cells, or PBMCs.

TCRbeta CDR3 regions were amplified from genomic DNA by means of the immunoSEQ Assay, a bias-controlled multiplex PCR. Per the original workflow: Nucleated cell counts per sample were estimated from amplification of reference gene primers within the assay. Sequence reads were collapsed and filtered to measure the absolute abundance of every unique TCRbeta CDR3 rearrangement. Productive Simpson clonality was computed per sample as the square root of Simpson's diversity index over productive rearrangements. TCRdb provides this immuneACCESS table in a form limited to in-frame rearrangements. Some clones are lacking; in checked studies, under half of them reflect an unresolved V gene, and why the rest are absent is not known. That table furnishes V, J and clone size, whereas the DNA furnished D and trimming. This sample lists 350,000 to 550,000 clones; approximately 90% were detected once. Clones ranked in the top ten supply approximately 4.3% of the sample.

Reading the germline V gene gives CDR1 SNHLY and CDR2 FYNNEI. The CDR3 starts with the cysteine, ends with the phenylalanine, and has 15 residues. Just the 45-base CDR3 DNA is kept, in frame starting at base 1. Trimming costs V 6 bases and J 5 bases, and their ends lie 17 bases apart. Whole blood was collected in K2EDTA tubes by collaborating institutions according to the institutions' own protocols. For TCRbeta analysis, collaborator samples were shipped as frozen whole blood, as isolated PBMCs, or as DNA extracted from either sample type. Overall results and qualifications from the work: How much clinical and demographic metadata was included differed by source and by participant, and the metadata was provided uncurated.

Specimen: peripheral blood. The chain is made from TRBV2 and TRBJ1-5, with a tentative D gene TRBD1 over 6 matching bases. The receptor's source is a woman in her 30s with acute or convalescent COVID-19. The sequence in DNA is TGTGCCAGCAGGAGTATTACAGGGTTCGATCAGCCCCAGCATTTT. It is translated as CASRSITGFDQPQHF. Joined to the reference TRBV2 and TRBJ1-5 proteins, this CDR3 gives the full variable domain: EPEVTQTPSHQVTQMGQEVILRCVPISNHLYFYWYRQILGQKVEFLVSFYNNEISEKSEIFDDQFSVERPDGSNFTLKIRSTKLEDSAMYFCASRSITGFDQPQHFGDGTRLSIL.